Each of the 7 T cell receptor beta chains below was sequenced from the same sample in a study of post-analysis software for immune sequencing data. Whole-study findings and limits: Patients showed TRBV5-6, TRBV5-1 and TRBV20-1 among five TRBV segments more frequent than in controls.

These TCRs are of unknown antigen specificity. TCR beta libraries were prepared from cDNA with unique molecular identifiers. In TCRdb, the PCR reads were re-called with MiXCR into one record per CDR3 protein. The sample holds 750,000 to 950,000 distinct CDR3 sequences, approximately 57% seen once. The sample was blood. The source is a girl under 18 with multiple sclerosis.

The chain uses TRBV29-1 and TRBJ2-3, with TRBD2 matching over 14 bases. CDR3 size: 15 residues. Germline V gene sequence: CDR1 SQVTM, CDR2 ANQGSEA. V shed 7 bases and J 3 bases; nucleotides not matched to a gene: 6. For the CDR3, the DNA is TGCAGCGCCGACGGGACTAGCGGGAGAACAGATACGCAGTATTTT. Protein product: CSADGTSGRTDTQYF.

The genes are TRBV10-3 and TRBJ2-4, with TRBD1 identical over 7 bases. The J call may be wrong; the DNA end is better matched by TRBJ2-7. Per germline, CDR1 ENHRY and CDR2 SYGVKD. There are 13 residues in the CDR3. The CDR3 nucleotides are TGTGCCATCAGTGGGGGACAGCTGAGCGAGCAGTACTTC. Its translation: CAISGGQLSEQYF.

The J gene is TRBJ2-7, the V gene TRBV20-1, with TRBD2 as a possible D gene (6 bases). Germline V gene data show CDR1 as DFQATT and CDR2 as SNEGSKA (reference sequence). The CDR3 consists of 16 residues. V was trimmed by 3 bases and J by 1 base, leaving 19 bases between them. The DNA for the CDR3 is TGCAGTGCTAGCGGCTCGGGTAAGACTAGATCCTACGAGCAGTACTTC. This gives the protein CSASGSGKTRSYEQYF.

This chain joins TRBV14 and TRBJ2-7; D uncertain. The CDR3 contains 14 residues. The germline CDR1 and CDR2 sequences are SGHDN and FVKESK. Trimming removed 1 base from V and 2 bases from J, with 9 bases in between. The CDR3 coding sequence is TGTGCCAGCAGCCAAGGACTTACGGCCTACGAGCAGTACTTC. It specifies CASSQGLTAYEQYF. Full variable domain (rest looked up from reference TRBV14 and TRBJ2-7): EAGVTQFPSHSVIEKGQTVTLRCDPISGHDNLYWYRRVMGKEIKFLLHFVKESKQDESGMPNNRFLAERTGGTYSTLKVQPAELEDSGVYFCASSQGLTAYEQYFGPGTRLTVT.

The rearrangement joins TRBV20-1 to TRBJ2-1; D ambiguous. This CDR3 comprises 13 residues. Germline lookup yields CDR1 DFQATT and CDR2 SNEGSKA (reference sequence). The V gene lost 3 bases and the J gene lost 5 bases, with 11 bases spanning the gap. For the CDR3, the DNA is TGCAGTGCTAGGGATTATCGTAACAATGAGCAGTTCTTC. Residues: CSARDYRNNEQFF.

The chain joins TRBV20-1 to TRBJ2-5; no firm D call. V was clipped by 0 bases and J by 5 bases, with 13 bases between them. From germline, CDR1 is DFQATT and CDR2 SNEGSKA (reference sequence). The CDR3 is 14 residues long. The CDR3, as DNA: TGCAGTGCTAGAGATCTGGGTATTGCGGAGACCCAGTACTTC. Amino acids: CSARDLGIAETQYF.

The rearrangement links TRBV7-8 to TRBJ2-1; D is perhaps TRBD2 (5 bases). Germline CDR1 and CDR2: SGHVS and FQNEAQ. Trimming shortened V by 1 base and J by 3 bases, and 10 bases separated the two germline ends. The CDR3 has 15 residues. CDR3 nucleotide sequence: TGTGCCAGCAGCTTAGGTGGGAGTTTCTACAATGAGCAGTTCTTC. As protein: CASSLGGSFYNEQFF. Supplemented by reference TRBV7-8 and TRBJ2-1, the full variable domain reads GAGVSQSPRYKVAKRGQDVALRCDPISGHVSLFWYQQALGQGPEFLTYFQNEAQLDKSGLPSDRFFAERPEGSVSTLKIQRTQQEDSAVYLCASSLGGSFYNEQFFGPGTRLTVL.